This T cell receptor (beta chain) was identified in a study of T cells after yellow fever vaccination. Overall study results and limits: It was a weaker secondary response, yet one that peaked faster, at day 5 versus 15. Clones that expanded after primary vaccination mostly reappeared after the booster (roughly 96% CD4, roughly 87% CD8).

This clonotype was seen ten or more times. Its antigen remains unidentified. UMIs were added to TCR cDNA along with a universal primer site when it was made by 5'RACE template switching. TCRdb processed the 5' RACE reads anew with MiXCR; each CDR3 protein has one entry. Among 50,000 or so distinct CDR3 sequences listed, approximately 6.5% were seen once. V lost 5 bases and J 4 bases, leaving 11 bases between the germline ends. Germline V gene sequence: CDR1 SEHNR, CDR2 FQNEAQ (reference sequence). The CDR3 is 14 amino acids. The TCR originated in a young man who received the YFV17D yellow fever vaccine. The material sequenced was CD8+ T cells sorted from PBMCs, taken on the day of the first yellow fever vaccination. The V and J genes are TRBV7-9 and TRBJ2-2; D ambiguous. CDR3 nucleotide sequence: TGTGCCAGCAGCAGACCAACAAGCACCGGGGAGCTGTTTTTT. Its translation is CASSRPTSTGELFF. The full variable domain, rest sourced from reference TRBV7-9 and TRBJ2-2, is DTGVSQNPRHKITKRGQNVTFRCDPISEHNRLYWYRQTLGQGPEFLTYFQNEAQLEKSRLLSDRFSAERPKGSFSTLEIQRTEQGDSAMYLCASSRPTSTGELFFGEGSRLTVL.